Reported below is one T cell receptor beta chain. Its antigen is unidentified. The sample belongs to a study of shared clonotypes between healthy human individuals. Study-wide findings and caveats: Collection of samples was limited to blood; tissue repertoires likely differ.

Healthy and HIV-negative, the adult donors had no recent acute infections or vaccinations. Caucasian adults living in Nashville, Tennessee, provided all samples. Germline CDR1 and CDR2: ENHRY and SYGVKD. The CDR3 runs 12 residues. V was cut by 5 bases and J by 4 bases, with 8 bases left in between. Unsorted PBMC DNA sequencing spanned ten immunoSEQ deep assay plates. Profiled with immunoSEQ multiplex PCR; TCRdb holds only in-frame clones, not every one. The sample carries around 450,000 clones, roughly 80% recorded once. Input material: PBMCs. The clonotype originates from a woman aged 40 to 50 in good health. Some clones in this sample may be carry-over from other donors' samples. V is TRBV10-3 and J is TRBJ1-2, with a possible D match to TRBD1 (5 bases). The CDR3 spells CAISTDSYGYTF. In nucleotides, the CDR3 is TGTGCCATCAGTACCGACAGCTATGGCTACACCTTC.